Sequencing of this T cell receptor (beta chain) was carried out in a study of follicular helper T cells after annual influenza vaccination. In the study overall: Some donors were sampled over the 2013-2014, 2014-2015 and 2015-2016 vaccinations.

V was pared by 3 bases and J by 3 bases, with 12 bases between. Germline V lookup: CDR1 SGHDN, CDR2 FVKESK. The CDR3 contains 16 residues. The time point here: 2014-2015 season, pre-vaccination. Survey level resolution was used for TCRB sequencing. Profiled with immunoSEQ multiplex PCR; TCRdb holds only in-frame clones, not every one. The profile shows around 13,000 clones, around 80% of them singletons. The chain couples TRBV14 to TRBJ2-6; no clear D. The source was CXCR5- memory CD4+ T cells sorted from blood, collected on the day of influenza vaccination. This clonotype was sampled from an adult who received the influenza vaccine. Here the CDR3 reads CASSHKEPRGANVLTF. DNA for the CDR3: TGTGCCAGCAGCCATAAGGAGCCTCGTGGGGCCAACGTCCTGACTTTC.